These 24 T cell receptor beta chains came from one sample sequenced in a study of T cell repertoires in cytomegalovirus infection. TCRdb redid the calling of the reads with MiXCR, one entry per CDR3 protein. The sample lists approximately 97,000 distinct CDR3 sequences; approximately 16% were seen once. The sequencing sample was made of PBMCs. All receptors come from a human donor in good health (CMV status not recorded). Some clones in this sample may be carry-over from other donors' samples.

At least ten counts were recorded for this clonotype. This chain uses TRBV11-1 with TRBJ1-1; D gene ambiguous. Germline V gene data show CDR1 as SGHAT and CDR2 as FQDESV (reference sequence). The V end was cut by 0 bases, the J end by 3 bases, with 5 bases between. The CDR3 is 13 residues long. The chain's CDR3 is CASSLARYTEAFF. CDR3 DNA: TGTGCCAGCAGCTTAGCGCGATACACTGAAGCTTTCTTT.

This clonotype was recorded a few times. The junction departs from the called germline gene at one end, perhaps through a read error. The V call is TRBV28, the J call TRBJ1-1, with TRBD1 as a possible D gene (5 bases). The CDR3 covers 13 residues. CDR1 and CDR2 from the germline V gene are MDHEN and SYDVKM. The CDR3 sequence is CASSAWGNPEAFF. The CDR3 DNA follows: TGTGCCAGCAGTGCTTGGGGGAACCCTGAAGCTTTCTTT.

J is TRBJ2-7 and V is TRBV6-2 or TRBV6-3; D gene ambiguous. The CDR3 has 14 residues. The germline V gene has CDR1 MNHEY and CDR2 SVGEGT. The V end was cut by 9 bases, the J end by 2 bases, with 17 bases between. DNA for the CDR3: TGTGCCAGTTACGAGGCCGGATCACCCTACGAGCAGTACTTC. It encodes CASYEAGSPYEQYF.

The rearrangement links TRBV28 to TRBJ2-7; D is perhaps TRBD2 (5 bases). Trimming removed 3 bases at V and 6 bases at J, with 9 bases between. Germline V gene sequence: CDR1 MDHEN, CDR2 SYDVKM. The CDR3 spans 12 residues. The DNA for the CDR3 is TGTGCCAGCAGTTTGGAGGCTCGCGAGCAGTACTTC. It is translated as CASSLEAREQYF. Full variable domain (outside the CDR3, taken from reference TRBV28 and TRBJ2-7): DVKVTQSSRYLVKRTGEKVFLECVQDMDHENMFWYRQDPGLGLRLIYFSYDVKMKEKGDIPEGYSVSREKKERFSLILESASTNQTSMYLCASSLEAREQYFGPGTRLTVT.

This clonotype was found many times. The rearrangement joins TRBV6-2 or TRBV6-3 to TRBJ2-5; 7 bases map to TRBD1. The junction had 7 bases not matched to a gene; V was cut back by 6 bases and J by 3 bases. Looked up from germline, CDR1 is MNHEY and CDR2 is SVGEGT. The CDR3 has 14 residues. The CDR3 nucleotides read TGTGCCAGCAGCAGCGATACAGGGGAAGAGACCCAGTACTTC. Translated: CASSSDTGEETQYF.

The J gene is TRBJ2-4, the V gene TRBV4-1; TRBD2 might be the D (6 bases). V was pared by 0 bases and J by 2 bases, with 20 bases between. There are 19 residues in the CDR3. Germline assignment: CDR1 MGHRA and CDR2 YSYEKL. CDR3 bases: TGCGCCAGCAGCCAAGATCCGAGGGCAGCGGAGGGATCCAAAAACATTCAGTACTTC. Its translation: CASSQDPRAAEGSKNIQYF.

This clonotype occurred many times. This chain connects TRBV7-6 to TRBJ1-4; D unclear. This CDR3 is built from 15 residues. The germline V and J ends were trimmed by 5 bases and 7 bases, with 17 bases remaining between them. Germline lookup yields CDR1 SGHVS and CDR2 FNYEAQ. CDR3 sequence (DNA): TGTGCCAGCAGCAAAACCCCCCAGGAGGGTGAAAAACTGTTTTTT. This sequence encodes CASSKTPQEGEKLFF.

This clonotype was counted between two and nine times. V gene TRBV6-1 combines with J gene TRBJ2-3; 8 bases fit TRBD2. This CDR3 is built from 13 residues. CDR1 and CDR2 from the germline V gene are MNHNS and SASEGT. After removal of 6 bases from V and 3 bases from J, the junction contained 2 bases not matched to a gene. The CDR3 reads CASRKRGTDTQYF. The CDR3 region has the DNA TGTGCCAGCAGGAAGCGGGGGACAGATACGCAGTATTTT.

This clonotype was seen only a few times. J is TRBJ2-2 and V is TRBV11-2; D remains unclear. The germline V gene encodes CDR1 SGHAT and CDR2 FQNNGV. The ends were cut back, 5 bases at V and 9 bases at J, with 16 bases in the middle. The CDR3 length is 14 residues. The DNA for the CDR3 is TGTGCCAGCAGCGCAACGTTTGGAAACTGGGAGCTGTTTTTT. Its protein product is CASSATFGNWELFF.

V gene TRBV11-2 combines with J gene TRBJ2-5, with a possible D match to TRBD1 (5 bases). The CDR3 is 14 amino acids. Trimming took 4 bases from V and 4 from J, leaving 13 bases between them. Germline values: CDR1 SGHAT, CDR2 FQNNGV. The CDR3 region is CASSSRPGSETQYF. Here the CDR3 DNA reads TGTGCCAGCAGCTCGAGGCCAGGGTCAGAGACCCAGTACTTC. The entire variable domain, with the rest obtained from reference TRBV11-2 and TRBJ2-5, is as follows: EAGVAQSPRYKIIEKRQSVAFWCNPISGHATLYWYQQILGQGPKLLIQFQNNGVVDDSQLPKDRFSAERLKGVDSTLKIQPAKLEDSAVYLCASSSRPGSETQYFGPGTRLLVL.

This clonotype was detected only a few times. The chain couples TRBV6-2 or TRBV6-3 to TRBJ2-1; 10 bases are a match to TRBD2. This CDR3 is built from 16 residues. The ends lost 6 bases at V and 4 bases at J; junction bases unmatched: 9. From germline, CDR1 is MNHEY and CDR2 SVGEGT. CDR3: CASRPRTSGPYNEQFF. CDR3 in DNA: TGTGCCAGCAGACCCCGGACTAGCGGCCCGTACAATGAGCAGTTCTTC.

This clonotype was picked up a small number of times. The chain couples TRBV7-2 to TRBJ2-5, with 7 nucleotides matching TRBD2. The germline CDR1 and CDR2 sequences are SGHTA and FQGNSA. This CDR3 comprises 15 residues. With 1 base clipped from V and 5 bases from J, the junction kept 7 bases outside the gene matches. CDR3 protein: CASSLVSGIWETQYF. The CDR3 coding sequence is TGTGCCAGCAGCTTAGTCAGCGGGATATGGGAGACCCAGTACTTC. The full variable domain, with the rest looked up from reference TRBV7-2 and TRBJ2-5, is GAGVSQSPSNKVTEKGKDVELRCDPISGHTALYWYRQSLGQGLEFLIYFQGNSAPDKSGLPSDRFSAERTGGSVSTLTIQRTQQEDSAVYLCASSLVSGIWETQYFGPGTRLLVL.

This clonotype showed up many times. V gene TRBV7-9 combines with J gene TRBJ2-7; TRBD1 matches 8 bases. CDR3 length: 14 residues. V lost 3 bases, J lost 5 bases, and 6 bases stayed unmatched. CDR1 and CDR2 (germline): SEHNR, FQNEAQ (reference sequence). The CDR3 protein is CASSLGTGRHEQYF. CDR3 coding DNA: TGTGCCAGCAGCTTGGGGACAGGCAGGCACGAGCAGTACTTC.

The chain employs TRBV12-3 or TRBV12-4 and TRBJ2-3; no definite D call. This CDR3 has 15 amino acids. V lost 6 bases, J lost 2 bases, and 15 bases lay in between. The CDR3, as DNA: TGTGCCAGCAGCCTAGGCCGGACCTTCACAGATACGCAGTATTTT. Its translation is CASSLGRTFTDTQYF.

The chain recombines TRBV6-6 with TRBJ1-5; maybe TRBD1 (5 bases). Germline CDR1 and CDR2: MNHNY and SVGAGI (reference sequence). V was clipped by 5 bases and J by 3 bases, with 17 bases between them. CDR3 length: 16 residues. The CDR3 DNA reads as TGTGCCAGCAGTCATGGGACCAGAGGCGACAATCAGCCCCAGCATTTT. It translates to CASSHGTRGDNQPQHF.

This clonotype was seen a few times. This chain links TRBV18 with TRBJ2-2, with 7 bases fitting TRBD1. The CDR3 consists of 12 residues. The germline CDR1 and CDR2 sequences are KGHSH and LQKENI. The junction had 0 bases not matched to a gene; V was cut back by 11 bases and J by 0 bases. Written as DNA, the CDR3 is TGTGCCGGGACAGCGAACACCGGGGAGCTGTTTTTT. Translation: CAGTANTGELFF.

Ten or more counts support this clonotype. J is TRBJ1-2 and V is TRBV7-2; no firm D call. Germline V gives CDR1 SGHTA, CDR2 FQGNSA. The CDR3 covers 13 residues. V lost 0 bases to trimming and J lost 2 bases, with 4 bases between them. For the CDR3, the DNA is TGTGCCAGCAGCTTAGCCCGAAACTATGGCTACACCTTC. The encoded protein is CASSLARNYGYTF.

This chain joins TRBV7-3 and TRBJ2-4; no firm D call. Germline-derived CDR1 and CDR2 are SGHTA and FQGTGA. The CDR3 spans 13 residues. The ends were cut back, 5 bases at V and 6 bases at J, with 11 bases in the middle. In nucleotides, the CDR3 is TGTGCCAGCAGCCCGCGTTTGGGAAACATTCAGTACTTC. This codes for CASSPRLGNIQYF.

This clonotype was found a few times. This rearrangement joins TRBV6-5 to TRBJ2-7; 7 bases match TRBD1. The CDR3 runs 16 residues. The ends lost 2 bases at V and 2 bases at J; junction bases unmatched: 9. CDR1 MNHEY and CDR2 SVGAGI come from the germline V gene. In DNA, the CDR3 is TGTGCCAGCAGTTACGATGGGACAGATAGAGCCTACGAGCAGTACTTC. It specifies CASSYDGTDRAYEQYF.

At least ten counts were recorded for this clonotype. The CDR3 is CASSYPRDSMNAEAFF. The CDR3 region has the DNA TGTGCCAGCAGTTACCCTCGGGACAGCATGAATGCTGAAGCTTTCTTT. V and J are TRBV6-2 or TRBV6-3 and TRBJ1-1; TRBD1 matches at 7 bases. This CDR3 region has 16 residues. Germline-derived CDR1 and CDR2 are MNHEY and SVGEGT. V lost 2 bases, J lost 6 bases, and 12 bases stayed unmatched.

Notes on this clonotype: A read error is possible here, since a much larger clone lies one base away. The V and J genes are TRBV7-8 and TRBJ1-3; D not certain. Per the germline V gene, CDR1 is SGHVS and CDR2 is FQNEAQ. This CDR3 region has 15 residues. The CDR3 bases are TGTACCAGCAGCCCTTCTAGTTTCTCTGGAAACACCATATATTTT. This encodes CTSSPSSFSGNTIYF.

This chain joins TRBV20-1 and TRBJ1-5; D possibly corresponds to TRBD1 (5 bases). V shed 4 bases and J shed 6 bases, with 13 bases lying between them. The CDR3 extends over 13 amino acids. Germline-derived CDR1 and CDR2 are DFQATT and SNEGSKA (reference sequence). This chain's CDR3 is CSATFGGGQPQHF. In DNA, the CDR3 is TGCAGTGCTACGTTCGGGGGGGGTCAGCCCCAGCATTTT.

This clonotype was seen ten or more times. The genes are TRBV12-3 or TRBV12-4 and TRBJ2-5; maybe TRBD2 (6 bases). CDR3 length: 17 amino acids. Deletions cut 5 bases from V and 5 bases from J, with 24 bases between. Written as DNA, the CDR3 is TGTGCCAGCAGTCCCCTCTTAGCGGTCTCGGTCCCCGAGACCCAGTACTTC. Amino acid sequence: CASSPLLAVSVPETQYF.

The genes are TRBV28 and TRBJ2-5, with 7 bases identical to TRBD1. Germline V gives CDR1 MDHEN, CDR2 SYDVKM. CDR3 length equals 16 residues. Trimming took 1 base from V and 2 from J; bases not matched to a gene: 7. The CDR3 here is CASSLLGVTGQETQYF. Written as DNA, the CDR3 is TGTGCCAGCAGTTTATTAGGGGTGACAGGGCAAGAGACCCAGTACTTC.